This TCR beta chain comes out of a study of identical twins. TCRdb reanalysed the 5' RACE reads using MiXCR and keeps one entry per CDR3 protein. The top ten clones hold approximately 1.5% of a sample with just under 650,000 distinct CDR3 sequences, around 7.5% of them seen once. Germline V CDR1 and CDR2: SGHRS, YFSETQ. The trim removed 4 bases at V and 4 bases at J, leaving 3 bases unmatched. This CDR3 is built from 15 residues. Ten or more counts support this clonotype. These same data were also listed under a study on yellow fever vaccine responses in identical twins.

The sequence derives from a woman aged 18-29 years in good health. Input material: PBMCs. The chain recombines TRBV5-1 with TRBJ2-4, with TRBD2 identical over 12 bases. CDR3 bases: TGCGCCAGCAGCAGTACTAGCGGGGGGAAAAACATTCAGTACTTC. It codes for CASSSTSGGKNIQYF.